Listed below are T cell receptor beta chains from one sample, sequenced in a study of T-cell memory formation after mild COVID-19. MiXCR was run by TCRdb on the 5' RACE reads, yielding one entry per CDR3 protein. This sample yields around 120,000 distinct CDR3 sequences, of which more than 15% are seen a single time; over 11% belongs to the top ten. Sequenced: PBMCs or a T cell subset sorted from them (not recorded which). The receptor source for this set is an adult woman who had mild COVID-19 (a few samples of this study predate the infection). Cell type and time point are not known. Each CDR3 is given without its conserved first and last residue.

len: 13
v_gene: TRBV9
CDR3aa: ASSALAGGNNEQF

len: 12
v_gene: TRBV5-1
CDR3aa: ASSLGLAEIEQF

len: 12
v_gene: TRBV3-1
CDR3aa: ASSPQGTRETQY

len: 12
v_gene: TRBV6-5
CDR3aa: ASSMGQVGNEQF

len: 15
v_gene: TRBV11-2
CDR3aa: ASSSVRGPLAKNIQY

len: 13
v_gene: TRBV7-9
CDR3aa: ASSSDRTQNTEAF

len: 14
v_gene: TRBV7-2
CDR3aa: ASSRLGGDSYNEQF

len: 13
v_gene: TRBV3-1
CDR3aa: ASSLFAGRGTEAF

len: 10
v_gene: TRBV12-3/TRBV12-4
CDR3aa: ASSLISGELF

len: 14
v_gene: TRBV7-9
CDR3aa: ASSVGGRLAADTQY

len: 11
v_gene: TRBV12-3/TRBV12-4
CDR3aa: ASSLVGIHEQF

len: 10
v_gene: TRBV14
CDR3aa: ASSQVATEAF

len: 11
v_gene: TRBV12-3/TRBV12-4
CDR3aa: ASSLTSNQPQH

len: 11
v_gene: TRBV18
CDR3aa: ASSPTGLDEQY

len: 11
v_gene: TRBV5-6
CDR3aa: ASSSFGTYEQY

len: 15
v_gene: TRBV7-9
CDR3aa: ASSPRGSYRLQETQY

len: 13
v_gene: TRBV3-1
CDR3aa: ASGFGRGPDNEQF

len: 11
v_gene: TRBV19
CDR3aa: ASSVDSGNEQY

len: 11
v_gene: TRBV7-8
CDR3aa: ASRPGLGNEQF

len: 13
v_gene: TRBV20-1
CDR3aa: SASNRQGWYNEQF

len: 12
v_gene: TRBV29-1
CDR3aa: STKGTGGAAEAF

len: 11
v_gene: TRBV12-3/TRBV12-4
CDR3aa: ASSWGITDTQY

len: 11
v_gene: TRBV4-2
CDR3aa: ASGMGQLYEQY

len: 13
v_gene: TRBV4-1
CDR3aa: ASSPGQGGQEKLF

len: 11
v_gene: TRBV29-1
CDR3aa: SVPSGQGYGYT

len: 13
v_gene: TRBV9
CDR3aa: ASSVGLWTDDEQY

len: 15
v_gene: TRBV21-1
CDR3aa: ASSKIGMGSVSDEQY

len: 11
v_gene: TRBV11-2
CDR3aa: ASSFTGGDTQY

len: 12
v_gene: TRBV5-5
CDR3aa: ASSLGLVDYEQY

len: 12
v_gene: TRBV5-1
CDR3aa: ASSLMTGEYEQY

len: 14
v_gene: TRBV18
CDR3aa: ASSHGQVGGNTEAF

len: 12
v_gene: TRBV11-2
CDR3aa: ASSLELKGETQY

len: 12
v_gene: TRBV13
CDR3aa: ASSSAPGADTQY

len: 13
v_gene: TRBV29-1
CDR3aa: SVSRDTASYNEQF

len: 12
v_gene: TRBV5-1
CDR3aa: ASSLAAGNQPQH

len: 13
v_gene: TRBV30
CDR3aa: AWSEDRGAAETQY

len: 10
v_gene: TRBV20-1
CDR3aa: SARFANEKLF

len: 13
v_gene: TRBV4-3
CDR3aa: ASSQGRERTGELF

len: 13
v_gene: TRBV7-2
CDR3aa: ASSLVRQGPYEQY

len: 11
v_gene: TRBV29-1
CDR3aa: SVDGGRGGELF

len: 14
v_gene: TRBV6-1
CDR3aa: ASSGLAGGTYNEQF

len: 12
v_gene: TRBV7-9
CDR3aa: ASSFCLGSYEQY

len: 11
v_gene: TRBV6-5
CDR3aa: ASSYAGTPEQY

len: 11
v_gene: TRBV2
CDR3aa: ASRVTPNTEAF

len: 11
v_gene: TRBV7-2
CDR3aa: ASKGPLQETQY

len: 12
v_gene: TRBV27
CDR3aa: AIRPSGGYNEQF

len: 14
v_gene: TRBV5-1
CDR3aa: ASSAQSPGLHNEQF

len: 13
v_gene: TRBV7-9
CDR3aa: ASSHLAGGPGEQF

len: 13
v_gene: TRBV5-1
CDR3aa: ASSLAGGKNTEAF

len: 12
v_gene: TRBV14
CDR3aa: ASSQGGGNQPQH

len: 11
v_gene: TRBV18
CDR3aa: ASSPTVSDTQY

len: 14
v_gene: TRBV11-2
CDR3aa: ASRTAGGGSYNEQF

len: 15
v_gene: TRBV4-1
CDR3aa: ASSQDLSPASWGGYT

len: 15
v_gene: TRBV21-1
CDR3aa: ASSKVGGRRFQETQY

len: 12
v_gene: TRBV20-1
CDR3aa: SAREQGFDYGYT

len: 11
v_gene: TRBV6-2/TRBV6-3
CDR3aa: ASSYPRQGELF